The 26 T cell receptor delta chains below all came from one sample that was sequenced in a study of gamma-delta chains in newborns, infants, children. TCRdb called clones anew from the reads with CATT. Of under 8,500 delta-chain clones listed, 0.5% to 0.8% were seen once; the top ten hold around 15%. The sample taken for sequencing was blood. Source of these receptors: a child who was a newborn, infant or young child, either healthy, febrile or measles-vaccinated (not recorded which).

This clone was seen a handful of times. The protein in TCRdb stems from a much larger clone and differs at residue 8 from this DNA's translation, likely a read error; here the protein is translated from the DNA. The chain recombines TRDV2 with TRDJ3; TRDD3 is a possible D gene (6 bases). With 1 base removed from V and 1 base from J, the gap between germline ends came to 16 bases. CDR1 is GEAIGNYY, CDR2 EKD, per germline. The CDR3 has 19 residues. The CDR3 reads CACDTMGAHYSWDTRQMFF. CDR3 bases: TGTGCCTGTGACACTATGGGGGCCCATTATTCCTGGGACACCCGACAGATGTTTTTC.

This clone ranks as medium-sized. CDR3 sequence reads: CACDTVGIQSSWDTRQMFF. CDR3 nucleotides: TGTGCCTGTGACACCGTGGGGATCCAGAGCTCCTGGGACACCCGACAGATGTTTTTC. The rearrangement uses TRDV2 and TRDJ3, with D maybe TRDD3 (6 bases). Germline V gene lookup returns CDR1 GEAIGNYY and CDR2 EKD. V gave up 0 bases and J gave up 0 bases, with 14 bases separating them. This CDR3 is 19 amino acids long.

This clone was seen only a few times. With a far larger clone one base away, a read error is the likely cause. Other DNA sequences from this sample encode an identical CDR3 as well. The chain employs TRDV2 and TRDJ3; TRDD3 matches 13 bases. The length of the CDR3 is 18 residues. Germline CDR1 GEAIGNYY, CDR2 EKD. The CDR3 is CACDILGDTPWDTRQMFF. The CDR3 DNA reads as TGCGCCTGTGACATACTGGGGGATACGCCTTGGGACACCCGACAGATGTTTTTC.

Within the sample, this clone is medium-sized (0.01 to 0.1%). A much larger clonotype is one base distant, so this may be a read error. Other nucleotide sequences from this sample produce the same CDR3. The rearrangement links TRDV2 to TRDJ3; 7 bases line up with TRDD3. Germline V gene lookup returns CDR1 GEAIGNYY and CDR2 EKD. The CDR3 has 16 amino acids. The CDR3 nucleotides read TGTGCCTGTGACTGGGGGAGCTCCTGGGACACCCGACAAATGTTTTTC. Amino acid sequence: CACDWGSSWDTRQMFF.

This clone was seen a few times. TCRdb's protein, taken from a much larger clone, differs from this DNA's translation at residue 4, likely owing to a read error; the protein displayed comes from the DNA. V is TRDV2 and J is TRDJ3, with a tentative D call TRDD3 (6 bases). Trimming removed 5 bases at V and 0 bases at J, with 16 bases between. Germline V gene sequence: CDR1 GEAIGNYY, CDR2 EKD. The CDR3 is made up of 18 amino acids. The CDR3 DNA reads as TGTGCCTGTGGCCGTGGGGGCTCTAGCTCCTGGGACACCCGACAGATGTTTTTC. Amino acids: CACGRGGSSSWDTRQMFF.

The V and J genes are TRDV2 and TRDJ3; D might be TRDD3 (6 bases). The CDR3 spans 14 residues. With 0 bases removed from V and 11 bases from J, the gap between germline ends came to 10 bases. CDR1 and CDR2 (germline): GEAIGNYY, EKD. The DNA for the CDR3 is TGTGCCTGTGACACCTGGGGGCCGGCCCGACAGATGTTTTTC. Translation gives CACDTWGPARQMFF.

A few counts support this clone. The protein held in TCRdb is that of a much larger clone and does not match this DNA's translation at residue 6, likely because of a read error; the protein shown is translated from the DNA. This chain connects TRDV2 to TRDJ3; 7 positions match TRDD3. This CDR3 is built from 18 residues. The V gene end was trimmed by 3 bases and the J gene end by 0 bases; junction bases not matched to a gene: 7. Germline lookup yields CDR1 GEAIGNYY and CDR2 EKD. The CDR3 is CACDYLGISSWDTRQMFF. In DNA form, the CDR3 reads TGTGCCTGTGACTACTTGGGGATAAGCTCCTGGGACACCCGACAGATGTTTTTC.

This clone was found a few times. The protein recorded in TCRdb matches a much larger clone and deviates from this DNA's translation at residue 4, suggesting a read error; the protein here is obtained by translating the DNA. V and J are TRDV2 and TRDJ3, with 7 bases that match TRDD3. The CDR3 runs to 19 residues. CDR1 is GEAIGNYY and CDR2 is EKD in the germline V gene. The CDR3 nucleotides read TGTGCCTGTGGCACCGTCGGATACGCTAGCTCCTGGGACACCCGACAGATGTTTTTC. This translates into CACGTVGYASSWDTRQMFF.

Notes on this clone: The amino acid sequence in TCRdb belongs to a much larger clone and departs from this DNA's translation at residue 12, likely a sequencing read error; the sequence shown is translated from the DNA. The chain uses TRDV2 and TRDJ2, with TRDD3 matching over 12 bases. Germline lookup yields CDR1 GEAIGNYY and CDR2 EKD. This CDR3 is 14 amino acids long. This CDR3 is CACDPLGDTAQPFF. DNA for the CDR3: TGTGCCTGTGACCCACTGGGGGATACAGCACAACCCTTCTTT.

This clone showed up just a few times. A far larger clone is just one base off, so this is likely a read error. The same CDR3 arises from other DNA sequences in this sample as well. The V gene is TRDV2, the J gene TRDJ3, with 9 bases that match TRDD3. The V segment lost 1 base and the J segment 3 bases; nucleotides outside the gene matches: 3. Germline values: CDR1 GEAIGNYY, CDR2 EKD. This CDR3 is built from 17 residues. CDR3: CACDTVGGYWDTRQMFF. The CDR3 DNA follows: TGTGCCTGTGACACTGTTGGGGGATACTGGGACACCCGACAGATGTTTTTC.

Regarding this clone: This may be a read error, as it is one base from a much larger clone. The same CDR3 also results from other DNA sequences found in this sample. The gene calls are TRDV2 and TRDJ3; 9 bases fit TRDD3. The CDR3 length is 17 residues. The J segment lost 3 bases and the V segment lost 2 bases, leaving 4 bases of the junction unmatched. Per germline, CDR1 GEAIGNYY and CDR2 EKD. The CDR3 DNA reads as TGTGCCTGTGACATACTGGGGGACAACTGGGACACCCGACAGATGTTTTTC. Its protein is CACDILGDNWDTRQMFF.

As concerns this clone: TCRdb attributes to this sequence the protein of a much larger clone, which differs from the DNA translation at residue 12; a read error is likely, and the protein displayed is translated from the DNA. The chain has TRDV2 and TRDJ3; 11 positions match TRDD3. The germline gives CDR1 GEAIGNYY, CDR2 EKD. The ends lost 0 bases at V and 5 bases at J; junction bases unmatched: 8. The CDR3 totals 19 residues. The CDR3 loop is CACDTVLGDSTRDTRQMFF. As DNA, the CDR3 is TGTGCCTGTGACACCGTACTGGGGGATAGTACCCGGGACACCCGACAGATGTTTTTC.

As to this clone: The protein recorded in TCRdb matches a much larger clone and deviates from this DNA's translation at residue 11, suggesting a read error; the protein here is obtained by translating the DNA. The genes are TRDV2 and TRDJ3; tentative D call: TRDD3 (6 bases). V shed 0 bases and J shed 5 bases, with 16 bases lying between them. Germline CDR1 GEAIGNYY, CDR2 EKD. This CDR3 has 18 amino acids. The CDR3 DNA follows: TGTGCCTGTGACACCGTCCGGGGGAGTTCCCGGGACACCCGACAGATGTTTTTC. This translates into CACDTVRGSSRDTRQMFF.

This clone rates as large. This sample includes further DNA sequences coding for the same CDR3. The rearrangement uses TRDV2 and TRDJ1; D is perhaps TRDD3 (6 bases). V was trimmed by 3 bases and J by 0 bases, leaving 22 bases between them. The CDR3 is made up of 18 amino acids. Germline-derived CDR1 and CDR2 are GEAIGNYY and EKD. CDR3 residues: CACDLMGGFPLYTDKLIF. The CDR3 DNA reads as TGTGCCTGTGACCTCATGGGGGGCTTTCCCCTGTACACCGATAAACTCATCTTT.

Points on this clone: Because the CDR3's place on the DNA is in doubt, the DNA is left out and the CDR3 is given as listed by TCRdb. The rearrangement links TRAV29/DV5 to TRDJ1; TRDD3 is taken as the D call from the table, unchecked against the DNA. The CDR3 has 17 amino acids, counting both end residues. Per germline, CDR1 NSMFDY and CDR2 ISSIKDK. The CDR3: CSVLLCSKRGYTDKPIF.

In regard to this clone: A read error likely explains this, since a far larger clone differs by one base. Other DNA sequences of this sample code for an identical CDR3. As DNA, the CDR3 is TGTGCCTGTGACATACTGGGGGATAGCTCCTGGGACACCCGGCAGATGTTTTTC. It yields the protein CACDILGDSSWDTRQMFF. This sequence joins TRDV2 and TRDJ3; 11 positions agree with TRDD3. The CDR3 consists of 18 residues. Germline V gene data show CDR1 as GEAIGNYY and CDR2 as EKD.

A word on this clone: This DNA translates differently at residue 5 from the TCRdb protein, which is that of a much larger clone; a read error is likely, and the protein shown is the DNA's own translation. The chain links TRDV2 to TRDJ3; TRDD3 matches 9 bases. With V trimmed by 3 bases and J by 4 bases, 9 bases remained unmatched. Germline CDR1 reads GEAIGNYY; CDR2 reads EKD. This CDR3 region has 18 residues. The CDR3 spells CACDAGGYRTWDTRQMFF. The CDR3 DNA follows: TGTGCCTGTGACGCCGGGGGATACAGGACTTGGGACACCCGACAGATGTTTTTC.

Of note for this clone: This may stem from a read error, because a much larger clone lies one nucleotide away. This chain connects TRDV2 to TRDJ1; 12 bases align to TRDD3. The J segment lost 1 base and the V segment lost 2 bases, leaving 1 base of the junction unmatched. Per the germline V gene, CDR1 is GEAIGNYY and CDR2 is EKD. The CDR3 contains 15 residues. The CDR3 coding sequence is TGTGCCTGTGACATCTGGGGGATACGCACCGATAAACTCATCTTT. It encodes CACDIWGIRTDKLIF.

The sample holds a few counts of this clone. Compared with germline, one end of the junction differs, possibly owing to a read error. The chain uses TRDV2 and TRDJ1; TRDD3 matches at 7 bases. The germline CDR1 and CDR2 sequences are GEAIGNYY and EKD. This CDR3 region has 17 residues. In DNA, the CDR3 is TGTGCCTGTGACATTCTTGTACAGGGGGATGCCGGCGATAAACCCATCTTT. The encoded protein is CACDILVQGDAGDKPIF.

On this clone itself: Since a much larger clone is just one base distant, this may be a read error. This sequence joins TRDV2 and TRDJ1; TRDD3 agrees at 13 bases. Germline V gene lookup returns CDR1 GEAIGNYY and CDR2 EKD. The CDR3 extends over 17 amino acids. The CDR3 DNA reads TGTGCCAGTGACCTACTGGGGGATACGCGCACCACCGATAAACTCATCTTT. It is translated as CASDLLGDTRTTDKLIF.

In regard to this clone: With a much larger clone just one base away, this may be a read error. This chain connects TRDV2 to TRDJ3, with 11 bases fitting TRDD3. Germline V lookup: CDR1 GEAIGNYY, CDR2 EKD. This CDR3 has 17 residues. In DNA, the CDR3 is TGTGCCTGTGACATACTGGGGGATAACTGGGGCACCCGACAGATGTTTTTC. Protein: CACDILGDNWGTRQMFF.

About this clone: TCRdb's listed protein matches a much larger clone and diverges from this DNA's translation at residue 11, likely through a read error; the protein shown comes from the DNA. The chain couples TRDV2 to TRDJ1, with TRDD3 matching over 11 bases. Germline values: CDR1 GEAIGNYY, CDR2 EKD. This CDR3 region has 13 residues. The DNA of the CDR3 is TGTGCCTGCGGACTGGGGGATAAGGATAAACCCATCTTT. Amino acids: CACGLGDKDKPIF.

This clone occurred a few times. A much larger clone is a single base away; this may be a read error. The chain's CDR3 is CACDILGDNTDKLIF. Written as DNA, the CDR3 is TGTGCCTGTGACATACTGGGGGATAACACCGATAAACTCATCTTT. This chain connects TRDV2 to TRDJ1; TRDD3 matches 11 bases. The CDR3 is made up of 15 amino acids. Trimming took 2 bases from V and 0 from J; bases not matched to a gene: 1. The germline CDR1 and CDR2 sequences are GEAIGNYY and EKD.

This clone was seen a few times. TCRdb records a much larger clone's protein for this DNA, with a difference at residue 3 that likely arises from a read error; the protein given is the translation of the DNA. This chain joins TRDV2 and TRDJ1, with D possibly being TRDD3 (5 bases). The CDR3 loop spans 13 amino acids. Germline CDR1 is GEAIGNYY and CDR2 is EKD. The CDR3 region is CARDTWDTDKLIF. The CDR3 DNA reads TGTGCCCGTGACACCTGGGATACCGATAAACTCATCTTT.

This clone was detected only a few times. This may come from a read error, since a much larger clone is one base off. At the DNA level, this CDR3 is encoded by other sequences in the same sample as well. The CDR3 region has the DNA TGTGCCTGTGACATACTGGGGGAGGATACAGCACAACTCTTCTTT. It yields the protein CACDILGEDTAQLFF. The chain carries TRDV2 and TRDJ2, with TRDD3 identical over 9 bases. V trimming: 2 bases; J trimming: 5 bases; junction bases outside the gene matches: 5. Germline assignment: CDR1 GEAIGNYY and CDR2 EKD. The CDR3 has 15 residues.

As regards this clone: This is likely an artifact of a read error, given a far larger clone one base away. The sample carries other DNA sequences with the same CDR3. The rearrangement uses TRDV2 and TRDJ3; 10 nucleotides agree with TRDD3. CDR1 is GEAIGNYY, CDR2 EKD, per germline. This CDR3 spans 17 amino acids. CDR3 nucleotides: TGTGCCTGTGACAGTACTGGGGGATCCTGGGGCACCCGACAGATGTTTTTC. Protein: CACDSTGGSWGTRQMFF.